Given below is one T cell receptor (beta chain) in context. Its cognate antigen has yet to be identified. Base qualities are not provided; no much larger clone lies one nucleotide away. This specimen belongs to a study of radiotherapy plus CTLA-4 blockade in lung cancer (dated by TCRdb to 2017 to 2018). In the study overall: Among enrolled patients, 15% to 20% had an objective response and roughly 30% reached disease control. What the work shows at the level of the full study, not this receptor alone: The strongest predictors of response were reported to be early dynamic shifts in blood T cell clones along with a rise in serum interferon-beta following radiation. TCR clones derived from tumors expanded in peripheral blood after treatment with radiotherapy and ipilimumab.

The library relied on the immunoSEQ multiplex PCR assay. TCRdb mirrors the immuneACCESS table, restricted to in-frame sequences. Some clones are absent from its copies; in checked studies, under half trace to an unresolved V gene, and the reason for the others is unknown. For this sample the table gives just over 60,000 clones, of which 77% were detected only once. The ten largest clones take up about 4.2% of the sample. The study tested focal radiation therapy combined with CTLA-4 blockade (ipilimumab) in patients with chemo-refractory metastatic non-small-cell lung cancer. Sequenced here: peripheral blood, sampled from a patient treated with radiotherapy plus ipilimumab. This TCR was sampled from a human donor with non-small cell lung cancer who had a complete response to radiotherapy plus ipilimumab.

Here the CDR3 is given as CASSPSGLAEKTGELFF. The DNA sequence is as follows: TGTGCCAGCTCCCCCTCGGGACTAGCGGAGAAGACCGGGGAGCTGTTTTTT. The rearranged chain carries TRBV18 and TRBJ2-2; 11 central nucleotides agree with TRBD2. As encoded in the germline V gene, CDR1 is KGHSH while CDR2 is LQKENI. From V the trimming removes 6 bases and from J it removes 5 bases, while the gene matches leave 11 bases of the junction unaccounted for. The CDR3, cysteine through phenylalanine, is 17 amino acids long. Only the CDR3 portion is preserved as DNA: 51 bases, with reading frame beginning at the first base. Extended through the reference TRBV18 and TRBJ2-2 proteins, this CDR3 yields the full variable domain: NAGVMQNPRHLVRRRGQEARLRCSPMKGHSHVYWYRQLPEEGLKFMVYLQKENIIDESGMPKERFSAEFPKEGPSILRIQQVVRGDSAAYFCASSPSGLAEKTGELFFGEGSRLTVL.